This TCR beta chain was captured in a study of cytomegalovirus exposure and HLA in healthy donors. The PCR employed 60 Vbeta primers together with 13 Jbeta primers. Clones were sequenced by immunoSEQ multiplex PCR, and TCRdb holds only the in-frame ones, with some missing. The profile shows 84,000 or so clones, roughly 58% of them singletons. This CDR3 has 14 residues. Germline CDR1 is SGHTA and CDR2 is FQGTGA. After removal of 2 bases from V and 3 bases from J, the junction contained 3 bases not matched to a gene. Study conclusions and caveats: In an earlier analysis, in roughly 580 donors, most V segments appeared productive either ~90% or ~30% of the time. A later analysis showed HLA-associated TCR beta chains outstripping equally common others in clonal expansion. Analyses of presence and absence presupposed an approximately uniform sequencing depth across donors. Rarity characterized most TCR sequences, yet some public TCRs appeared in many donors.

This clone appeared a few times. Its antigen is as yet unknown. The sequence came from a woman under 40 in good health and CMV-seropositive. The rearrangement joins TRBV7-3 to TRBJ1-2, with TRBD1 identical over 7 bases. The source material was PBMCs. CDR3 in DNA: TGTGCCAGCAGCTTAGGCAGGGGGGACTATGGCTACACCTTC. Protein sequence: CASSLGRGDYGYTF.